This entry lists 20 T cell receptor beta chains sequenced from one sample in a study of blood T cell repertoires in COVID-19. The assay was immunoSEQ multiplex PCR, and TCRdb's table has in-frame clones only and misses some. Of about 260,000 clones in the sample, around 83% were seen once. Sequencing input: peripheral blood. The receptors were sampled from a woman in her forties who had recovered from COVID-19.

The CDR3 reads CASSPGGSFTDTQYF. In nucleotides, the CDR3 is TGTGCCAGCAGCCCGGGGGGCAGTTTCACAGATACGCAGTATTTT. V usage is TRBV5-4 and J usage is TRBJ2-3; TRBD2 is a possible D gene (7 bases). V lost 4 bases, J lost 2 bases, and 14 bases lay in between. From germline, CDR1 is SGHNT and CDR2 YYREEE (reference sequence). CDR3 length equals 15 residues.

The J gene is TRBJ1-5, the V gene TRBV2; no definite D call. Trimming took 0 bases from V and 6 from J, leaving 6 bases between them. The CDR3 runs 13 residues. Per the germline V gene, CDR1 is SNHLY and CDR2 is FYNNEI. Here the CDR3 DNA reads TGTGCCAGCAGTGAAGCTAACGGTCAGCCCCAGCATTTT. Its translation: CASSEANGQPQHF.

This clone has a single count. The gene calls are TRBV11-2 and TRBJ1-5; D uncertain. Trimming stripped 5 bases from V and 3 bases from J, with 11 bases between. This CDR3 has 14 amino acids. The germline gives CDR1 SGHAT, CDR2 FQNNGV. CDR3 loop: CASSLNSNNQPQHF. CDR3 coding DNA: TGTGCCAGCAGCCTTAACAGCAACAATCAGCCCCAGCATTTT.

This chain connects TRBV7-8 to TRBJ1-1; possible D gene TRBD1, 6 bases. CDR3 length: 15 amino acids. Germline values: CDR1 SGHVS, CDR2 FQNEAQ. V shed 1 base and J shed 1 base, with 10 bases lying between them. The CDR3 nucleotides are TGTGCCAGCAGCTTAGATAGGACAGCGAACACTGAAGCTTTCTTT. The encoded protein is CASSLDRTANTEAFF. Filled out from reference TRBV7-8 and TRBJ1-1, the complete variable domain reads GAGVSQSPRYKVAKRGQDVALRCDPISGHVSLFWYQQALGQGPEFLTYFQNEAQLDKSGLPSDRFFAERPEGSVSTLKIQRTQQEDSAVYLCASSLDRTANTEAFFGQGTRLTVV.

The CDR3 bases are TGTGCCAGCAGTTCCGCTTTCCCGGGACTAGCGGGTTCTCCTAACACCGGGGAGCTGTTTTTT. As protein: CASSSAFPGLAGSPNTGELFF. This chain links TRBV27 with TRBJ2-2; TRBD2 aligns across 12 bases. CDR3 length: 21 residues. Trimming at V came to 4 bases and at J to 2 bases, leaving 17 bases not matched to a gene. Germline V gene lookup returns CDR1 MNHEY and CDR2 SMNVEV (reference sequence).

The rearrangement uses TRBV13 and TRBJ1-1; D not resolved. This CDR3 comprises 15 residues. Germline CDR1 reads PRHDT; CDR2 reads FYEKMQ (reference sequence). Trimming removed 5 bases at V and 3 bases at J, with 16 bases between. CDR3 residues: CASSRVGGWYTEAFF. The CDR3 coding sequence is TGTGCCAGCAGCCGAGTAGGAGGCTGGTACACTGAAGCTTTCTTT.

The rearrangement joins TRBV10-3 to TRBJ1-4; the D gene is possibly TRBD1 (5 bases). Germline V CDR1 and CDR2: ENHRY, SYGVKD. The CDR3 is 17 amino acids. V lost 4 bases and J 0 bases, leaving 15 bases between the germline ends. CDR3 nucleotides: TGTGCCATCAGTGGTTTTGCAGGGTTAGCAACTAATGAAAAACTGTTTTTT. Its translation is CAISGFAGLATNEKLFF.

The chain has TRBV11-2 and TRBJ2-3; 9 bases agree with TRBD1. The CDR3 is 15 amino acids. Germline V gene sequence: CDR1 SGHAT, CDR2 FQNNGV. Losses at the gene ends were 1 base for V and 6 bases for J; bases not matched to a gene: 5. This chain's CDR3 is CASSLATGGGDTQYF. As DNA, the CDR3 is TGTGCCAGCAGCTTAGCGACAGGGGGAGGGGATACGCAGTATTTT.

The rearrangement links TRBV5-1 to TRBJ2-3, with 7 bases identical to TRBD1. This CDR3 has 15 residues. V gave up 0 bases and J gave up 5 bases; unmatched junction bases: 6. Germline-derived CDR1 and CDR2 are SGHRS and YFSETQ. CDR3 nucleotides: TGCGCCAGCAGCTTGGCAACAGGGGCGCAAGATACGCAGTATTTT. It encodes CASSLATGAQDTQYF.

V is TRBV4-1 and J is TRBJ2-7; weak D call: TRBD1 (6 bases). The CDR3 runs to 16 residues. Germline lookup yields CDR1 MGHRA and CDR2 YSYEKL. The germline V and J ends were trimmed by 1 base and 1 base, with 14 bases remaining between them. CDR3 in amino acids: CASSQGLAGASYEQYF. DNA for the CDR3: TGCGCCAGCAGCCAAGGGCTCGCAGGGGCTTCCTACGAGCAGTACTTC.

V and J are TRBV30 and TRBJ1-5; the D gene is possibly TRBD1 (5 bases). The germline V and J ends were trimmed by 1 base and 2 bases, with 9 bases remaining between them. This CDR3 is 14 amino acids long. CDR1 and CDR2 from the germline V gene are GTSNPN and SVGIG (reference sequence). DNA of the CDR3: TGTGCCTGGAGTGAATTCAGGGGCAATCAGCCCCAGCATTTT. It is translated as CAWSEFRGNQPQHF. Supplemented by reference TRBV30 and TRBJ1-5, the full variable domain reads SQTIHQWPATLVQPVGSPLSLECTVEGTSNPNLYWYRQAAGRGLQLLFYSVGIGQISSEVPQNLSASRPQDRQFILSSKKLLLSDSGFYLCAWSEFRGNQPQHFGDGTRLSIL.

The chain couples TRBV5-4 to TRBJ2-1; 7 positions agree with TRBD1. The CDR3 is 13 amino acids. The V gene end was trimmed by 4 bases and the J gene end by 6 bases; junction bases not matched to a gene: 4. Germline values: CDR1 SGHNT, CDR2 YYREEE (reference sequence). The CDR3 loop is CASSAWDSNEQFF. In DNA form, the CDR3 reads TGTGCCAGCAGCGCCTGGGACAGCAATGAGCAGTTCTTC. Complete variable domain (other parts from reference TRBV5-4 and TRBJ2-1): ETGVTQSPTHLIKTRGQQVTLRCSSQSGHNTVSWYQQALGQGPQFIFQYYREEENGRGNFPPRFSGLQFPNYSSELNVNALELDDSALYLCASSAWDSNEQFFGPGTRLTVL.

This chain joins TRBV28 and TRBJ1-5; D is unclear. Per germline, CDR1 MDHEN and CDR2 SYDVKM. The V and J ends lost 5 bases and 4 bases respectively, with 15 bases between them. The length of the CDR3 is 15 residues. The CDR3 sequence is CASSPPFSGNQPQHF. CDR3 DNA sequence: TGTGCCAGCAGTCCGCCTTTCTCAGGTAATCAGCCCCAGCATTTT.

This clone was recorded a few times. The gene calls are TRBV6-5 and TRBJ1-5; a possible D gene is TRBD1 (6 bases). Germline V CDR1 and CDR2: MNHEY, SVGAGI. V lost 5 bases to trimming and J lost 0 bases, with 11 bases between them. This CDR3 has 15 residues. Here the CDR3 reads CASSRDKNSNQPQHF. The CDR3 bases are TGTGCCAGCAGTCGGGACAAAAATAGCAATCAGCCCCAGCATTTT.

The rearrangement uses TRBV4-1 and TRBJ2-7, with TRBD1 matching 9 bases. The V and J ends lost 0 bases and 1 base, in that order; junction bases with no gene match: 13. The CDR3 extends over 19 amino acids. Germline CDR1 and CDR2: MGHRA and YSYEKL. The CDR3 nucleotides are TGCGCCAGCAGCCAAGATCTTTTGGGACAGGGCACCCGGTCCTACGAGCAGTACTTC. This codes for CASSQDLLGQGTRSYEQYF.

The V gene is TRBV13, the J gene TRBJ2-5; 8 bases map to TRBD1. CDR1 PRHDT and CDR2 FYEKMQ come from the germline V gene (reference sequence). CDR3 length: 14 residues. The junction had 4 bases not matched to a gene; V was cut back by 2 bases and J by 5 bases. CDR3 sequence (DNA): TGTGCCAGCAGCTTAAGTCAGGGGGCTGAGACCCAGTACTTC. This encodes CASSLSQGAETQYF.

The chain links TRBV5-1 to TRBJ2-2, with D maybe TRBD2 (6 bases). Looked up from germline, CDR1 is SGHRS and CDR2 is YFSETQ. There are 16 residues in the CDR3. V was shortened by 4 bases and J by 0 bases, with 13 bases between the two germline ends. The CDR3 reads CASSEYGGSNTGELFF. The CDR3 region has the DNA TGCGCCAGCAGCGAGTACGGGGGATCGAACACCGGGGAGCTGTTTTTT.

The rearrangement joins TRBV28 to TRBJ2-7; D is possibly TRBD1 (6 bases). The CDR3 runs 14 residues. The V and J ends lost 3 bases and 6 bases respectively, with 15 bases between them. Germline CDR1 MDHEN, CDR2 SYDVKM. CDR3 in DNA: TGTGCCAGCAGTTTGGGGACACCCGCCGGCGAGCAGTACTTC. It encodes CASSLGTPAGEQYF.

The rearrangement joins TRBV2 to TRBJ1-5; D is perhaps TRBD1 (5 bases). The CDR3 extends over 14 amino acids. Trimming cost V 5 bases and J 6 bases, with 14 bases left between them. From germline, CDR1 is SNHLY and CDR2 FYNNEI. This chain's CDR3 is CASSFGQSGQPQHF. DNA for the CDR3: TGTGCCAGCAGTTTTGGACAATCCGGTCAGCCCCAGCATTTT. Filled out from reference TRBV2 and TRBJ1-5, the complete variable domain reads EPEVTQTPSHQVTQMGQEVILRCVPISNHLYFYWYRQILGQKVEFLVSFYNNEISEKSEIFDDQFSVERPDGSNFTLKIRSTKLEDSAMYFCASSFGQSGQPQHFGDGTRLSIL.

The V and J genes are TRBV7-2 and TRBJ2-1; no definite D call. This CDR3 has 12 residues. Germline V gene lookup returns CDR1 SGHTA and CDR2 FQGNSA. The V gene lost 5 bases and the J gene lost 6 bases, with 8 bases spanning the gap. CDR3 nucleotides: TGTGCCAGCAGCCAATGGCTCAATGAGCAGTTCTTC. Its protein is CASSQWLNEQFF.